The 24 T cell receptor beta chains below all came from one sample that was sequenced in a study of blood T cell repertoires in COVID-19. Sequencing used immunoSEQ multiplex PCR; TCRdb keeps in-frame clones, though not all of them. This sample has under 150,000 clones, with about 87% found just once. Sample: PBMCs or T cells enriched from blood (not recorded which). The receptors were sampled from a man over 45 in a cohort exposed to, infected with or recovered from COVID-19 (not recorded which).

The V and J genes are TRBV5-1 and TRBJ2-5; 9 bases are shared with TRBD1. The germline CDR1 and CDR2 sequences are SGHRS and YFSETQ. V dropped 4 bases and J dropped 9; count of bases not matched to a gene: 16. CDR3 size: 16 residues. CDR3 in amino acids: CASSPDPTGGSFAQYF. The CDR3 DNA reads as TGCGCCAGCAGCCCGGACCCGACAGGGGGGAGCTTTGCCCAGTACTTC.

The J gene is TRBJ1-5, the V gene TRBV18; D is unresolved. The CDR3 spans 15 residues. Trimming removed 3 bases from V and 6 bases from J, with 15 bases in between. Germline-derived CDR1 and CDR2 are KGHSH and LQKENI. CDR3 bases: TGTGCCAGCTCACCGAACCAGGCTGGTGGTCAGCCCCAGCATTTT. Translation gives CASSPNQAGGQPQHF.

Note on this clone: Distinct nucleotide sequences in the sample also encode this CDR3. The CDR3 nucleotides are TGTGCCAGTAGTACAGGGTCTGGAAACACCATATATTTT. Translated, it gives CASSTGSGNTIYF. The chain couples TRBV19 to TRBJ1-3; maybe TRBD1 (5 bases). The germline CDR1 and CDR2 sequences are LNHDA and SQIVND (reference sequence). V was clipped by 4 bases and J by 1 base, with 5 bases between them. The CDR3 runs 13 residues.

The V gene is TRBV6-5, the J gene TRBJ1-3, with 7 positions matching TRBD1. V was pared by 8 bases and J by 3 bases, with 4 bases of the junction left unmatched. CDR1 and CDR2 from the germline V gene are MNHEY and SVGAGI. The CDR3 extends over 13 amino acids. CDR3 region: CASEQGFGNTIYF. The CDR3 nucleotides are TGTGCCAGCGAACAGGGGTTTGGAAACACCATATATTTT.

V is TRBV7-2 and J is TRBJ2-2, with 9 bases aligning to TRBD2. Germline CDR1 is SGHTA and CDR2 is FQGNSA. The CDR3 runs 16 residues. V lost 6 bases, J lost 0 bases, and 5 bases stayed unmatched. In DNA form, the CDR3 reads TGTGCCAGCAGTAGTAGCGGGGGAGCGAACACCGGGGAGCTGTTTTTT. Translating it yields CASSSSGGANTGELFF.

The chain employs TRBV27 and TRBJ2-7; a weak D match, TRBD1 (6 bases). The V end was cut by 5 bases, the J end by 0 bases, with 17 bases between. The length of the CDR3 is 16 residues. The germline V gene has CDR1 MNHEY and CDR2 SMNVEV (reference sequence). In DNA, the CDR3 is TGTGCCAGCAGTGCGAGCAGCGGACAGCTCTCCTACGAGCAGTACTTC. It encodes CASSASSGQLSYEQYF.

This chain joins TRBV6-5 and TRBJ1-2; D is possibly TRBD1 (6 bases). The CDR3 sequence is 13 residues long. The V gene lost 2 bases and the J gene lost 9 bases, with 13 bases spanning the gap. The germline CDR1 and CDR2 sequences are MNHEY and SVGAGI. The chain's CDR3 is CASSYDGQQSYTF. The CDR3, as DNA: TGTGCCAGCAGTTACGATGGACAGCAGAGCTACACCTTC.

Of note for this clone: Its ends do not fully match the called genes, so a read error is possible. The chain employs TRBV3-1 (or the pseudogene TRBV3-2) and TRBJ2-7; 10 nucleotides agree with TRBD2. Germline V gene sequence: CDR1 LGHDT, CDR2 YNNKEL (reference sequence). The CDR3 covers 13 residues. The DNA for the CDR3 is TGTGCCAGCAGCCCCCGGACTAGCGGAAAGAAAACCTTC. Residues: CASSPRTSGKKTF.

This chain joins TRBV4-1 and TRBJ2-1; 9 bases line up with TRBD1. This CDR3 has 16 residues. Germline V CDR1 and CDR2: MGHRA, YSYEKL. The trim removed 9 bases at V and 7 bases at J, leaving 16 bases unmatched. CDR3 residues: CASTPSGTGMINEQFF. DNA of the CDR3: TGCGCCAGTACCCCCTCCGGGACAGGGATGATTAATGAGCAGTTCTTC.

This clone was seen a few times. V and J are TRBV5-1 and TRBJ1-6, with 9 bases matching TRBD1. Germline V lookup: CDR1 SGHRS, CDR2 YFSETQ. J gave up 6 bases and V 4 bases, and 5 bases lay outside the gene matches. This CDR3 region has 15 residues. In nucleotides, the CDR3 is TGCGCCAGCAGCCCGGGACAGGGAGGTAATTCACCCCTCCACTTT. Translating gives CASSPGQGGNSPLHF.

The V call is TRBV27, the J call TRBJ1-6, with unresolved D. V was cut by 8 bases and J by 9 bases, with 11 bases left in between. This CDR3 has 12 amino acids. CDR1 is MNHEY, CDR2 SMNVEV, per germline (reference sequence). For the CDR3, the DNA is TGTGCCAGCTGGGGAGTCGGTTCACCCCTCCACTTT. It codes for CASWGVGSPLHF.

This chain joins TRBV7-9 and TRBJ2-1, with a tentative D call TRBD2 (6 bases). V was pared by 5 bases and J by 10 bases, with 21 bases between. CDR1 and CDR2 (germline): SEHNR, FQNEAQ (reference sequence). The CDR3 extends over 15 amino acids. CDR3 sequence: CASSPQGTFYGEQFF. CDR3 bases: TGTGCCAGCAGCCCCCAAGGGACTTTTTATGGCGAGCAGTTCTTC.

The chain employs TRBV24-1 and TRBJ2-3; TRBD2 is a possible D gene (6 bases). Per germline, CDR1 KGHDR and CDR2 SFDVKD. The CDR3 covers 13 residues. The V gene lost 6 bases and the J gene lost 8 bases, with 14 bases spanning the gap. The CDR3, as DNA: TGTGCCACCAGTCCCTTCGAGGGAGGTACGCAGTATTTT. It yields the protein CATSPFEGGTQYF.

This sequence joins TRBV7-2 and TRBJ1-5; D gene uncertain. Germline CDR1 reads SGHTA; CDR2 reads FQGNSA. The CDR3 is made up of 14 amino acids. V was shortened by 5 bases and J by 0 bases, with 8 bases between the two germline ends. CDR3 in amino acids: CASSLEYSNQPQHF. DNA for the CDR3: TGTGCCAGCAGCCTAGAATATAGCAATCAGCCCCAGCATTTT. Variable domain in full (rest from reference TRBV7-2 and TRBJ1-5): GAGVSQSPSNKVTEKGKDVELRCDPISGHTALYWYRQSLGQGLEFLIYFQGNSAPDKSGLPSDRFSAERTGGSVSTLTIQRTQQEDSAVYLCASSLEYSNQPQHFGDGTRLSIL.

This sequence joins TRBV7-6 and TRBJ2-7; D perhaps matches TRBD1 (6 bases). Germline lookup yields CDR1 SGHVS and CDR2 FNYEAQ. There are 13 residues in the CDR3. Deletions cut 5 bases from V and 7 bases from J, with 15 bases between. As DNA, the CDR3 is TGTGCCAGCAGCAGATGGGACACTCAAGAGCAGTACTTC. It specifies CASSRWDTQEQYF.

The chain combines TRBV27 with TRBJ2-3; D gene ambiguous. The CDR3 sequence is 13 residues long. Germline loops: CDR1 MNHEY, CDR2 SMNVEV (reference sequence). Between the trimmed V and J ends, which lost 3 bases and 4 bases, there was a span of 8 bases. CDR3 sequence (DNA): TGTGCCAGCAGTTTCCGAGTTTCAGATACGCAGTATTTT. This gives the protein CASSFRVSDTQYF.

The chain couples TRBV7-2 to TRBJ1-2; 9 bases align to TRBD1. This CDR3 is built from 14 residues. J lost 3 bases, V lost 5 bases, and 4 bases had no gene match. CDR1 is SGHTA and CDR2 is FQGNSA in the germline V gene. The CDR3 DNA reads as TGTGCCAGCAGCCCAACAGGGGGCGACTATGGCTACACCTTC. Amino acids: CASSPTGGDYGYTF.

This clone showed up just once. The V and J genes are TRBV9 and TRBJ2-5, with 7 bases aligning to TRBD1. Germline V lookup: CDR1 SGDLS, CDR2 YYNGEE. V shed 3 bases, J shed 0 bases, and the junction held 8 bases outside the gene matches. The CDR3 runs to 16 residues. In nucleotides, the CDR3 is TGTGCCAGCAGCGCCTACAGGGGCTCGAACCAAGAGACCCAGTACTTC. Protein: CASSAYRGSNQETQYF.

The chain joins TRBV23-1 to TRBJ1-5, with 7 bases aligning to TRBD1. TRBV23-1 is assigned to the ORF class and has an uncertain function. After removal of 3 bases from V and 7 bases from J, the junction contained 21 bases not matched to a gene. The CDR3 is made up of 19 amino acids. The CDR3 DNA is TGCGCCAGCAGTCAGAGCGCAAGAGGGGGCAGGGCAGGGGAACAGCCCCAGCATTTT. Translated, it gives CASSQSARGGRAGEQPQHF.

This clone was observed once. J is TRBJ1-2 and V is TRBV7-9; a possible D gene is TRBD1 (5 bases). This CDR3 comprises 15 residues. The germline CDR1 and CDR2 sequences are SEHNR and FQNEAQ (reference sequence). V was cut by 6 bases and J by 6 bases, with 20 bases left in between. The CDR3 loop reads CASRARPGSGDGYTF. The CDR3, as DNA: TGTGCCAGCAGGGCCCGTCCCGGATCGGGGGATGGCTACACCTTC.

The chain joins TRBV10-2 to TRBJ2-7; 7 bases agree with TRBD2. V lost 2 bases and J lost 3; bases outside the gene matches: 10. The CDR3 sequence is 16 residues long. Germline V CDR1 and CDR2: WSHSY, SAAADI. Written as DNA, the CDR3 is TGCGCCAGCAGTGAGGCCCCGCCAGGGAGGGGCTACGAGCAGTACTTC. This sequence encodes CASSEAPPGRGYEQYF.

This chain uses TRBV18 with TRBJ2-7; no definite D call. V dropped 0 bases and J dropped 0 bases, with 3 bases sitting between them. The CDR3 covers 13 residues. Germline assignment: CDR1 KGHSH and CDR2 LQKENI. The CDR3 here is CASSPPNSYEQYF. In DNA form, the CDR3 reads TGTGCCAGCTCACCACCCAACTCCTACGAGCAGTACTTC.

The CDR3, as DNA: TGTGCCAGTAGTAGGCGGGAGAACACCGGGGAGCTGTTTTTT. Protein sequence: CASSRRENTGELFF. The chain uses TRBV19 and TRBJ2-2; D perhaps matches TRBD2 (6 bases). V gave up 4 bases and J gave up 1 base, with 7 bases separating them. CDR3 length: 14 residues. Germline-derived CDR1 and CDR2 are LNHDA and SQIVND (reference sequence).

V usage is TRBV2 and J usage is TRBJ1-6; a possible D gene is TRBD1 (6 bases). Germline V gene data show CDR1 as SNHLY and CDR2 as FYNNEI. There are 15 residues in the CDR3. V was cut by 8 bases and J by 0 bases, with 11 bases left in between. The chain's CDR3 is CASQQGRSYNSPLHF. The CDR3 coding sequence is TGTGCCAGCCAGCAGGGGCGCTCCTATAATTCACCCCTCCACTTT.